This passage covers 21 T cell receptor beta chains from one sample sequenced in a study of T cells in Graves' hyperthyroidism and ophthalmopathy. Template material for amplifying TCR beta CDR3 regions consisted of RNA transcripts. When the TCR CDR3 underwent first-round RT-PCR, the HTBI primer set was used. In TCRdb, the multiplex PCR reads were re-called with MiXCR into one record per CDR3 protein. The top ten clones hold about 7% of a sample with hundreds of thousands of distinct CDR3 sequences, just under 45% of them seen once. What was sequenced was peripheral blood or thyroid tissue (not recorded which). Receptors originate from an adult man with Graves' disease, either hyperthyroidism or ophthalmopathy (not recorded which).

In regard to this clonotype: A much larger clone is a single base away; this may be a read error. The rearrangement joins TRBV2 to TRBJ1-4, with D unclear. The CDR3 runs 14 residues. Trimming pared 10 bases from V and 3 bases from J, leaving 15 bases between. Germline lookup yields CDR1 SNHLY and CDR2 FYNNEI. CDR3: CATPEGRANEKLFF. In DNA form, the CDR3 reads TGTGCCACCCCAGAAGGGCGAGCTAATGAAAAACTGTTTTTT.

Turning to this clonotype: Given a much more abundant clone one base away, this may be a read error. J is TRBJ2-2 and V is TRBV7-7; D possibly corresponds to TRBD2 (6 bases). The germline V gene encodes CDR1 SSHAT and CDR2 FNYEAQ (reference sequence). CDR3 length: 15 residues. The CDR3 region is CASSLVGGTTGELLF. As DNA, the CDR3 is TGTGCTAGCAGCTTAGTAGGAGGGACCACCGGGGAGCTGCTTTTT.

Worth noting for this clonotype: One end of the junction does not line up with germline, which may come from a read error. This sequence joins TRBV11-2 and TRBJ1-1, with D maybe TRBD1 (5 bases). The CDR3 covers 12 residues. Per the germline V gene, CDR1 is SGHAT and CDR2 is FQNNGV. CDR3 sequence: CASSPDRASKEF. Written as DNA, the CDR3 is TGTGCCAGCAGCCCCGACAGAGCTTCGAAGGAATTT.

As concerns this clonotype: The junction and the germline gene differ at one end; a read error may be behind it. The chain joins TRBV19 to TRBJ1-3; D remains ambiguous. Looked up from germline, CDR1 is LNHDA and CDR2 is SQIVND (reference sequence). The CDR3 has 14 amino acids. CDR3 loop: CASRSRLSGSTIYF. Written as DNA, the CDR3 is TGTGCCAGTAGGAGTCGCCTCTCTGGAAGCACCATATATTTT.

This sequence joins TRBV7-6 and TRBJ2-5; 8 bases match TRBD1. V lost 2 bases, J lost 1 base, and 3 bases stayed unmatched. The CDR3 totals 15 residues. Germline V gene data show CDR1 as SGHVS and CDR2 as FNYEAQ. For the CDR3, the DNA is TGTGCCAGCAGCTTACCGACAGGGGCCCAAGAGACCCAGTACTTC. Its translation: CASSLPTGAQETQYF.

This chain connects TRBV12-3 or TRBV12-4 to TRBJ2-7; the match to TRBD1 covers 7 bases. The CDR3 has 14 amino acids. V trimming: 7 bases; J trimming: 6 bases; junction bases outside the gene matches: 12. Here the CDR3 DNA reads TGTGCCAGCACCCAACCGGGACAGTTTCGCGAGCAGTACTTC. Its protein is CASTQPGQFREQYF.

The V gene is TRBV29-1, the J gene TRBJ1-2; D possibly corresponds to TRBD1 (5 bases). Germline-derived CDR1 and CDR2 are SQVTM and ANQGSEA. The CDR3 is made up of 14 amino acids. Trimming removed 3 bases from V and 3 bases from J, with 14 bases in between. The CDR3 region is CSVDPTGADYGYTF. CDR3 coding DNA: TGCAGCGTTGACCCCACAGGCGCCGACTATGGCTACACCTTC. Based on the CDR3 plus reference TRBV29-1 and TRBJ1-2, the full variable domain is SAVISQKPSRDICQRGTSLTIQCQVDSQVTMMFWYRQQPGQSLTLIATANQGSEATYESGFVIDKFPISRPNLTFSTLTVSNMSPEDSSIYLCSVDPTGADYGYTFGSGTRLTVV.

The chain links TRBV29-1 to TRBJ1-2; 9 nucleotides match TRBD1. The CDR3 is 16 residues long. Trimming removed 8 bases from V and 2 bases from J; junction bases left unmatched: 15. Germline V gives CDR1 SQVTM, CDR2 ANQGSEA. DNA of the CDR3: TGCAGCCTAGTAATCCCCAGTACAGGGGGCAACTATGGCTACACCTTC. Amino acids: CSLVIPSTGGNYGYTF. Full variable domain (rest looked up from reference TRBV29-1 and TRBJ1-2): SAVISQKPSRDICQRGTSLTIQCQVDSQVTMMFWYRQQPGQSLTLIATANQGSEATYESGFVIDKFPISRPNLTFSTLTVSNMSPEDSSIYLCSLVIPSTGGNYGYTFGSGTRLTVV.

CDR3 loop: CASRIVGYGYTF. CDR3 coding DNA: TGTGCCAGCAGGATCGTCGGCTATGGCTACACCTTC. The chain recombines TRBV25-1 with TRBJ1-2; D remains unclear. Germline lookup yields CDR1 MGHDK and CDR2 SYGVNS. The CDR3 consists of 12 residues. With 6 bases removed from V and 4 bases from J, the gap between germline ends came to 9 bases.

The chain couples TRBV20-1 to TRBJ1-5; unclear D gene. Germline CDR1 reads DFQATT; CDR2 reads SNEGSKA (reference sequence). CDR3 length: 13 residues. V lost 4 bases to trimming and J lost 2 bases, with 9 bases between them. In DNA, the CDR3 is TGCAGTGCTACGGGATTGGGCAATCAGCCCCAGCATTTT. Its protein product is CSATGLGNQPQHF.

This clonotype was picked up a small number of times. V gene TRBV10-3 combines with J gene TRBJ1-1; 10 bases match TRBD1. After removal of 10 bases from V and 10 bases from J, the junction contained 15 bases not matched to a gene. CDR3 length equals 14 residues. Germline-derived CDR1 and CDR2 are ENHRY and SYGVKD. The CDR3 DNA reads as TGTGCCAGCAGCCAAGGACAGGGGGGGAGAGGAGCTTTCTTT. Residues: CASSQGQGGRGAFF.

The chain employs TRBV7-9 and TRBJ1-2; weak D call: TRBD1 (6 bases). The CDR3 loop spans 15 amino acids. V lost 1 base and J 4 bases, leaving 13 bases between the germline ends. Germline V gene data show CDR1 as SEHNR and CDR2 as FQNEAQ (reference sequence). For the CDR3, the DNA is TGTGCCAGCAGCTTAGTCGGGACAACCTCCTATGGCTACACCTTC. Protein product: CASSLVGTTSYGYTF.

The sample holds a few counts of this clonotype. The genes are TRBV14 and TRBJ1-1; no firm D call. Germline values: CDR1 SGHDN, CDR2 FVKESK. This CDR3 spans 14 amino acids. V lost 7 bases and J 0 bases, leaving 12 bases between the germline ends. Here the CDR3 reads CASTLLIMNTEAFF. The CDR3 DNA reads TGTGCCAGCACCCTCCTCATTATGAACACTGAAGCTTTCTTT.

V gene TRBV20-1 combines with J gene TRBJ1-1; 8 bases agree with TRBD1. The V and J ends lost 3 bases and 5 bases, in that order; junction bases with no gene match: 8. In germline, CDR1 is DFQATT, CDR2 SNEGSKA (reference sequence). The CDR3 extends over 14 amino acids. Here the CDR3 DNA reads TGCAGTGCTAGGGCGACAGGGGCACGGACTGAAGCTTTCTTT. It specifies CSARATGARTEAFF.

The chain combines TRBV2 with TRBJ1-5, with TRBD1 matching over 8 bases. Germline loops: CDR1 SNHLY, CDR2 FYNNEI. The CDR3 has 15 residues. Trimming removed 5 bases from V and 9 bases from J; junction bases left unmatched: 12. The CDR3 sequence is CASSYRTGWQPPQHF. In DNA, the CDR3 is TGTGCCAGCAGTTATCGGACAGGGTGGCAGCCGCCCCAGCATTTT.

The genes are TRBV7-8 and TRBJ2-5; no definite D call. The CDR3 spans 13 residues. V was shortened by 3 bases and J by 1 base, with 6 bases between the two germline ends. Per germline, CDR1 SGHVS and CDR2 FQNEAQ. The CDR3 DNA is TGTGCCAGCAGCTTCCTCCGCCAAGAGACCCAGTACTTC. Translated, it gives CASSFLRQETQYF.

A remark on this clonotype: Here the CDR3 omits its conserved ending phenylalanine or tryptophan, so a read error is the likely source. The limits of the CDR3 on the DNA are not certain, so only TCRdb's listed CDR3 is given. CDR3 protein: CSVELWGRR. This chain connects TRBV29-1 to TRBJ1-2; the table assigns TRBD1, which was not confirmed against the DNA. From germline, CDR1 is SQVTM and CDR2 ANQGSEA. The CDR3 numbers 9 amino acids, ends counted.

V usage is TRBV5-1 and J usage is TRBJ1-6, with D possibly TRBD1 on 6 matching bases. The V gene's germline CDR1 is SGHRS and CDR2 YFSETQ. V was shortened by 4 bases and J by 4 bases, with 12 bases between the two germline ends. This CDR3 contains 15 residues. CDR3 coding DNA: TGCGCCAGCAGCGTGGGGGGCACGTATAATTCACCCCTCCACTTT. Translation gives CASSVGGTYNSPLHF.

CDR3 sequence (DNA): TGTGCCAGCAGTTACAAGCGACAGACCGCTAACTATGGCTACACCTTC. Translated: CASSYKRQTANYGYTF. This rearrangement joins TRBV25-1 to TRBJ1-2; D may be TRBD1 (5 bases). Germline V CDR1 and CDR2: MGHDK, SYGVNS. This CDR3 has 16 residues. V shed 5 bases and J shed 0 bases, with 16 bases lying between them.

The chain has TRBV29-1 and TRBJ1-2; possible D gene TRBD1, 5 bases. Between the trimmed V and J ends, which lost 7 bases and 7 bases, there was a span of 13 bases. CDR3 length: 11 residues. CDR1 and CDR2 (germline): SQVTM, ANQGSEA. The CDR3 nucleotides read TGCAGCGATGGACACCGGCTTGGCTACACCTTC. It yields the protein CSDGHRLGYTF. The full variable domain, in which reference TRBV29-1 and TRBJ1-2 provide the parts outside the CDR3, is SAVISQKPSRDICQRGTSLTIQCQVDSQVTMMFWYRQQPGQSLTLIATANQGSEATYESGFVIDKFPISRPNLTFSTLTVSNMSPEDSSIYLCSDGHRLGYTFGSGTRLTVV.

This clonotype has a handful of counts. The CDR3 protein is CASSQDEIGVEEQYF. The CDR3 nucleotides are TGCGCCAGCAGCCAAGATGAAATAGGGGTGGAGGAGCAGTACTTC. The rearrangement links TRBV4-1 to TRBJ2-7; possible D gene TRBD1, 5 bases. Per the germline V gene, CDR1 is MGHRA and CDR2 is YSYEKL. V shed 0 bases and J shed 7 bases, with 16 bases lying between them. This CDR3 is built from 15 residues.